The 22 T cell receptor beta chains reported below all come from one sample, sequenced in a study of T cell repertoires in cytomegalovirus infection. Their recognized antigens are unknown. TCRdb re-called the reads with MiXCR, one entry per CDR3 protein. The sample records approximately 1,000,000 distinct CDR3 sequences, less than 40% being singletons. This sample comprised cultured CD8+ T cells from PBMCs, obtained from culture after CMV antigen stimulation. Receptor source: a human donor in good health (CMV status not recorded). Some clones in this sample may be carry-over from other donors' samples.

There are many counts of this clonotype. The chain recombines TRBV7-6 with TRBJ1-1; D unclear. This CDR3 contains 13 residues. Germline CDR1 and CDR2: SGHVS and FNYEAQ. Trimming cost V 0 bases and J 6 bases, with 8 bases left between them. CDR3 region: CASSLAGSAEAFF. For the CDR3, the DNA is TGTGCCAGCAGCTTAGCCGGAAGCGCTGAAGCTTTCTTT.

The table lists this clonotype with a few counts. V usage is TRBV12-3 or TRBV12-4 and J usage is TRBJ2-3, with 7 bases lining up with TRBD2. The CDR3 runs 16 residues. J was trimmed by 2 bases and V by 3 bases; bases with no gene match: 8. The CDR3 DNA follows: TGTGCCAGCAGTTTTCTCTCTAGCGGAAACACAGATACGCAGTATTTT. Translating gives CASSFLSSGNTDTQYF.

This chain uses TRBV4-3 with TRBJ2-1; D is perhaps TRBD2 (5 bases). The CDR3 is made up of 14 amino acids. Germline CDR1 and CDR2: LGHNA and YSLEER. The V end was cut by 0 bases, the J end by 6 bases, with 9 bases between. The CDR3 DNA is TGCGCCAGCAGCCAAGAGGGAGCGATCAATGAGCAGTTCTTC. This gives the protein CASSQEGAINEQFF.

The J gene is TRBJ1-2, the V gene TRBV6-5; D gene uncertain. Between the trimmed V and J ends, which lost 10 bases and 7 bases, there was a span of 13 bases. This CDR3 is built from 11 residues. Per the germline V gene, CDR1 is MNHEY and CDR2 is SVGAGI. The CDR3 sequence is CANADRVGYTF. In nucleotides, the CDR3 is TGTGCCAACGCCGATCGGGTTGGCTACACCTTC.

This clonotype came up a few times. The CDR3 here is CASMAGLTEAFF. CDR3 sequence (DNA): TGTGCCAGTATGGCGGGTCTCACTGAAGCTTTCTTT. The rearrangement uses TRBV19 and TRBJ1-1; D uncertain. Per germline, CDR1 LNHDA and CDR2 SQIVND (reference sequence). The CDR3 is made up of 12 amino acids. Trimming removed 7 bases at V and 4 bases at J, with 10 bases between.

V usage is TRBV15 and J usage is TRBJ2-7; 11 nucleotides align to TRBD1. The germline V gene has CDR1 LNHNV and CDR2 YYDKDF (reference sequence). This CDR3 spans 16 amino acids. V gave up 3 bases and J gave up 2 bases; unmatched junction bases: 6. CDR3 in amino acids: CATSRPGTGGTYEQYF. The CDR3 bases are TGTGCCACCAGCAGGCCGGGGACAGGGGGTACCTACGAGCAGTACTTC.

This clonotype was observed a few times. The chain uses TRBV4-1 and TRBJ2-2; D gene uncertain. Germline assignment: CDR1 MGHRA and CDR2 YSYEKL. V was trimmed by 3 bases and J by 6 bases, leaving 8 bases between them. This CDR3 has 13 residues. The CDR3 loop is CASSQAVPGELFF. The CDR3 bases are TGCGCCAGCAGCCAGGCCGTACCCGGGGAGCTGTTTTTT.

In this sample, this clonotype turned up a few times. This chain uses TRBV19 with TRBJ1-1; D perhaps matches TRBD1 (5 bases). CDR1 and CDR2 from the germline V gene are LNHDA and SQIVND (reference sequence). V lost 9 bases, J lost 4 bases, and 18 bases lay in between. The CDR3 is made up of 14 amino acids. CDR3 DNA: TGTGCCAGCCTTCGCGGCAGGGATGGCACTGAAGCTTTCTTT. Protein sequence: CASLRGRDGTEAFF.

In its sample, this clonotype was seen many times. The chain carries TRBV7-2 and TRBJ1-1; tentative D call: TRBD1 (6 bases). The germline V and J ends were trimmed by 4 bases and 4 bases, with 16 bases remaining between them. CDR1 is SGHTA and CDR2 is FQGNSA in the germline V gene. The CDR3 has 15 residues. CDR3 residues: CASSSPGTNPTEAFF. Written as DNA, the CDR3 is TGTGCCAGCAGCTCACCCGGGACAAACCCCACTGAAGCTTTCTTT.

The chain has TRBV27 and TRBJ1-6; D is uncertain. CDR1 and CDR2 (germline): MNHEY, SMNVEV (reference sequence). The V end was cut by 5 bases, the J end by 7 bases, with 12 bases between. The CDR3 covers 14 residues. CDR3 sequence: CASSRSDVNSPLHF. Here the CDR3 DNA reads TGTGCCAGCAGTAGGTCGGACGTGAATTCACCCCTCCACTTT.

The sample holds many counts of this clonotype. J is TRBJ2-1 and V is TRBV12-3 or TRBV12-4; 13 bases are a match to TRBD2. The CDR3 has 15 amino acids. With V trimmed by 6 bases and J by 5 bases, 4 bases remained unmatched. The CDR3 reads CASSTGTSGDNEQFF. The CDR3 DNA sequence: TGTGCCAGCAGCACCGGGACTAGCGGGGACAATGAGCAGTTCTTC.

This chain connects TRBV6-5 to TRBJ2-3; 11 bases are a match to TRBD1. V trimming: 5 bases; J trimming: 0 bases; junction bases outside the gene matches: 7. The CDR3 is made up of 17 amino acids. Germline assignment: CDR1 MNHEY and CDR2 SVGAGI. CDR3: CASSPGTGGSSTDTQYF. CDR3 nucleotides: TGTGCCAGCAGTCCCGGGACAGGGGGGAGTAGCACAGATACGCAGTATTTT.

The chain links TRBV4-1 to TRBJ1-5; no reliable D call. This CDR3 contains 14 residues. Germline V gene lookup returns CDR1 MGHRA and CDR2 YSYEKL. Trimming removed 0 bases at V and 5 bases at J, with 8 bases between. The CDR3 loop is CASSQESWDQPQHF. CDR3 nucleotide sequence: TGCGCCAGCAGCCAAGAGTCCTGGGATCAGCCCCAGCATTTT.

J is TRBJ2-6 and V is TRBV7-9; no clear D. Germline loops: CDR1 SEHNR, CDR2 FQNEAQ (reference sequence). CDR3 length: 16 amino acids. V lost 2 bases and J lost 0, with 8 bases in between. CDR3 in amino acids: CASSLKDTSGANVLTF. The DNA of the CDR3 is TGTGCCAGCAGCTTAAAAGACACCTCTGGGGCCAACGTCCTGACTTTC.

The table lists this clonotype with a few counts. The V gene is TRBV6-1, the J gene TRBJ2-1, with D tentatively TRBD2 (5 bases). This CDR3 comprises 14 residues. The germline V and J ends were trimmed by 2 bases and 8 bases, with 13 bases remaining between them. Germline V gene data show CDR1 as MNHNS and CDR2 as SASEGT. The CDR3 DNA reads TGTGCCAGCAGTGAATTAAGAGGGCGCGATGAGCAGTTCTTC. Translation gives CASSELRGRDEQFF.

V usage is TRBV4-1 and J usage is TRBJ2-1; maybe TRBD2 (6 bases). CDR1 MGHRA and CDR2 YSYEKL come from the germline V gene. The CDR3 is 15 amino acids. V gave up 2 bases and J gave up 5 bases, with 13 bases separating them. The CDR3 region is CASSQSAGTDNEQFF. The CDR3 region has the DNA TGCGCCAGCAGCCAATCCGCGGGGACTGACAATGAGCAGTTCTTC.

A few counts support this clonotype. The DNA for the CDR3 is TGTGCCAGCAGCTTAAGGCTAGGGCTTCAAGAGACCCAGTACTTC. Amino acids: CASSLRLGLQETQYF. The chain has TRBV7-9 and TRBJ2-5; D gene ambiguous. Per the germline V gene, CDR1 is SEHNR and CDR2 is FQNEAQ (reference sequence). CDR3 size: 15 residues. Trimming removed 2 bases from V and 2 bases from J, with 12 bases in between.

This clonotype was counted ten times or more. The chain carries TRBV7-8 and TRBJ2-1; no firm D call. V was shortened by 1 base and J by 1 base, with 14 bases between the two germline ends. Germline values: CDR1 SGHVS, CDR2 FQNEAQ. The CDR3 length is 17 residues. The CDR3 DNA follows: TGTGCCAGCAGCTTAGGCGGCGCGCTCGGGTCCTACAATGAGCAGTTCTTC. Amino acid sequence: CASSLGGALGSYNEQFF.

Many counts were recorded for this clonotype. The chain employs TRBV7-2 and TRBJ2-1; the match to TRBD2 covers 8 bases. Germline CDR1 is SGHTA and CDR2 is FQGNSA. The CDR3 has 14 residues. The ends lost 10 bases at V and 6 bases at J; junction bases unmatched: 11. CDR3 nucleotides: TGTGCCATCCGGGGGACTAGGGCCCCCAATGAGCAGTTCTTC. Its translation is CAIRGTRAPNEQFF.

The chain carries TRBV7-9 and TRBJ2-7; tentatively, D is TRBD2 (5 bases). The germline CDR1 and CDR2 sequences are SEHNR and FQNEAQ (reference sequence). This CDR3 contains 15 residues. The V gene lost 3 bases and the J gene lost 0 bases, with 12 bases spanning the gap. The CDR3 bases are TGTGCCAGCAGCTTCCTTGACGGGGACTCCTACGAGCAGTACGTC. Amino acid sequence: CASSFLDGDSYEQYV.

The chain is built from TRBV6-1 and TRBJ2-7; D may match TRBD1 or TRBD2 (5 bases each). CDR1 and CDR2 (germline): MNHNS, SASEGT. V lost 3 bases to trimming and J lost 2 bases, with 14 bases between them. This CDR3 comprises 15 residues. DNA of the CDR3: TGTGCCAGCAGTGATAAGGGACGGGTTCCCTACGAGCAGTACTTC. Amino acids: CASSDKGRVPYEQYF.

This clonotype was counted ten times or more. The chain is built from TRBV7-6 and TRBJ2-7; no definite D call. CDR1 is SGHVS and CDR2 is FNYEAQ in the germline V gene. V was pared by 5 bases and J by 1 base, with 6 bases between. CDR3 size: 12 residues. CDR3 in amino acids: CASSPQSYEQYF. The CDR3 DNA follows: TGTGCCAGCAGCCCTCAGTCCTACGAGCAGTACTTC.